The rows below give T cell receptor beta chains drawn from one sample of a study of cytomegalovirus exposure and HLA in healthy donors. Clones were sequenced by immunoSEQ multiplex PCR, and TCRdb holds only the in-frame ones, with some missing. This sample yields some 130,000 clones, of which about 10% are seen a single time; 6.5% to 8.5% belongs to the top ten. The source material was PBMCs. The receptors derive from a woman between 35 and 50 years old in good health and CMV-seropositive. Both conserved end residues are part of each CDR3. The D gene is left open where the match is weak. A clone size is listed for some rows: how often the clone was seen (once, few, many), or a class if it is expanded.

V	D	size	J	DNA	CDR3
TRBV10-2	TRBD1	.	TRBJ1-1	TGCGCCAGCAGAGACCGGGACAGGGTGAACACTGAAGCTTTCTTT	CASRDRDRVNTEAFF
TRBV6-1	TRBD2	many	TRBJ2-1	TGTGCCAGCAGTGATAGCGGGGACTACAATGAGCAGTTCTTC	CASSDSGDYNEQFF
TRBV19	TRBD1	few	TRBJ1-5	TGTGCCAGTAGTTCCTACAGGGGGCGGGGCAATCAGCCCCAGCATTTT	CASSSYRGRGNQPQHF
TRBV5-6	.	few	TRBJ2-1	TGTGCCAGCAGCTCCCTTGGGGGCAGGGCGGATGAGCAGTTCTTC	CASSSLGGRADEQFF
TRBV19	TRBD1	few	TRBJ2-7	TGTGCCAGTAGTCCTATCGGGACAGGGGACTACGAGCAGTACTTC	CASSPIGTGDYEQYF
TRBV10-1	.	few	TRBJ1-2	TGCGCCAGCCCCGCCAGATACTATGGCTACACCTTC	CASPARYYGYTF
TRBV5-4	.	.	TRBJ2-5	TGTGCCAGCAGCTTCAGTATGGGCAGCCAAGAGACCCAGTACTTC	CASSFSMGSQETQYF
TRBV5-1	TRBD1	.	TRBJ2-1	TGCGCCAGCAGCCCAGGGACAGGGTACAATGAGCAGTTCTTC	CASSPGTGYNEQFF
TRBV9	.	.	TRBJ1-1	TGTGCCAGCAGCGGACAGCCTATGAACACTGAAGCTTTCTTT	CASSGQPMNTEAFF
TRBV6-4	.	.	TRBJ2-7	TGTGCCAGCAGTGACTCCGGGAGCCCCTACGAGCAGTACTTC	CASSDSGSPYEQYF
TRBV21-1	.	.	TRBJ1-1	TGTGCCAGCAGCCCCCAGGGGACAGCGAACACTGAAGCTTTCTTT	CASSPQGTANTEAFF
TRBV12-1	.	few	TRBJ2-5	TGTGCCAGCAGCCCCCGTGAGGTGGCGGGGGCACAAGAGACCCAGTACTTC	CASSPREVAGAQETQYF
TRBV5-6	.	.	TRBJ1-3	TGTGCCAGCAGCTTGGGCGTAACAAACACCATATATTTT	CASSLGVTNTIYF
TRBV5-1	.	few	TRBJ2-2	TGCGCCAGCAGCGCCTCTAGAGTCAACGGGGAGCTGTTTTTT	CASSASRVNGELFF
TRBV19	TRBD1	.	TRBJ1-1	TGTGCCAGTAGTAGGTTTGGGACAGGGGACACTGAAGCTTTCTTT	CASSRFGTGDTEAFF
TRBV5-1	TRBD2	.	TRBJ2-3	TGCGCCAGCAGCACCACGGGACTAGCGGGGAGCACAGATACGCAGTATTTT	CASSTTGLAGSTDTQYF
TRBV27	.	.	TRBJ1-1	TGTGCCAGCAGTTCAGTACAGGGCCCGAACACTGAAGCTTTCTTT	CASSSVQGPNTEAFF
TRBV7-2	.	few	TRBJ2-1	TGTGCCAGCAGCCAAGTCGGGGGAGGTTGGGGCAATGAGCAGTTCTTC	CASSQVGGGWGNEQFF
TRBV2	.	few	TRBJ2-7	TGTGCCAGCCCCCCTCGGAGAGGGGACAACGAGCAGTACTTC	CASPPRRGDNEQYF
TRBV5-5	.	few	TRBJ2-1	TGTGCCAGCAGCCGGTCGGCGGGGAGCTCCTACAATGAGCAGTTCTTC	CASSRSAGSSYNEQFF
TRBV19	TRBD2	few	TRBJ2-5	TGTGCCAGTAGTATGAGCGGGGAAGAGACCCAGTACTTC	CASSMSGEETQYF
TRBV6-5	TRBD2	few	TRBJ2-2	TGTGCCAGCAGTTACCAGCGGGGCGGTACCGGGGAGCTGTTTTTT	CASSYQRGGTGELFF
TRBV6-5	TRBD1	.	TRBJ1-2	TGTGCCAGCAGTTCGGGACAGGGATATATTGGCTACACCTTC	CASSSGQGYIGYTF
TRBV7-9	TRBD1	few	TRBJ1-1	TGTGCCACCCTGACAGGGGACACTGAAGCTTTCTTT	CATLTGDTEAFF
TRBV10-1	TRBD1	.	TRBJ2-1	TGCGCCAGCAAGGCCGGGACAGGGTTCTCTTACAATGAGCAGTTCTTC	CASKAGTGFSYNEQFF
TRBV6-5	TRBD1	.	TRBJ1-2	TGTGCCAGCAGCCCCGACAGGGGCTATGGCTACACCTTC	CASSPDRGYGYTF
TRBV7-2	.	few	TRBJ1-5	TGTGCCAGCAGCTCGGGGAGGGTCGGGAATCAGCCCCAGCATTTT	CASSSGRVGNQPQHF
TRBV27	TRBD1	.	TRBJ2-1	TGTGCCAGCAGTTTAAGGGACAGCTGGGATGAGCAGTTCTTC	CASSLRDSWDEQFF
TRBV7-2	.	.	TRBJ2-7	TGTGCCAGCAGCTTGGGGACTGGTTTCTCCTACGAGCAGTACTTC	CASSLGTGFSYEQYF
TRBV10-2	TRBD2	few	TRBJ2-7	TGCGCCAGCAGTCTCCTAGCGGGACCTACCTACGAGCAGTACTTC	CASSLLAGPTYEQYF
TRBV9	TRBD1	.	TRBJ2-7	TGTGCCAGCAGCTCCCGGACAGGGGCGGCCTACGAGCAGTACTTC	CASSSRTGAAYEQYF
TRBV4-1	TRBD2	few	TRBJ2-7	TGCGCCAGCAGCCAAGTAGAAGCGGGGGCTTACGAGCAGTACTTC	CASSQVEAGAYEQYF
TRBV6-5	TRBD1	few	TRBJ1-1	TGTGCCAGCAGTTACGGGGGGACAGGCGCTGAAGCTTTCTTT	CASSYGGTGAEAFF
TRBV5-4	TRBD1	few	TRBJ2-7	TGTGCCAGCAGCTTGGGAATCGGGACAGGGACGGACGAGCAGTACTTC	CASSLGIGTGTDEQYF
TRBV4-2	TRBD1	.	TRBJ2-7	TGTGCCAGCAGCCAAGGCCCGGGACAGGGGGTTTACGAGCAGTACTTC	CASSQGPGQGVYEQYF
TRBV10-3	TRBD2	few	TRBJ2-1	TGTGCCATCAGTGGGCACGGTCGCCTAGCGGGGGGCCTCTACAATGAGCAGTTCTTC	CAISGHGRLAGGLYNEQFF
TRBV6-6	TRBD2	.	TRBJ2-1	TGTGCCACTCTGCGGGGGGAATCCTACAATGAGCAGTTCTTC	CATLRGESYNEQFF